This TCR beta chain was identified during a study of tissue T cells after allogeneic stem cell transplantation. Sequencing of TCRbeta CDR3 at survey depth gave sequences and template counts. TCRdb's copy holds only in-frame clones and misses some; the assay was immunoSEQ multiplex PCR. There are around 7,700 clones in the sample; 50% occur only once, and 4% to 5.5% lies in the top ten. Time point defined: mouse harvest day 7 after allogeneic transplant. The graft held 10^6 splenic CD5+ T cells and 10^7 T-cell-depleted bone marrow cells. On this clone itself: The antigen remains unidentified. The gene names here belong to mouse.

Findings and caveats of the study: Only a limited share of tissue TCRs appeared in blood or spleen. The patient cohort was small and clinically heterogeneous, with limited sampling depth. Few T cell clones were shared across patients, but motif clusters showed tissue-specific shared signatures.

Sequenced sample: gut tissue. The TCR was taken from a female BALB/c mouse given C57BL/6 T cells with graft-versus-host disease after an allogeneic hematopoietic cell transplant.

The CDR3 is CASSSQGPYAEQFF. Partial CDR3 DNA: TGTGCCAGCAGCTCCCAGGGTCCCTATGCTGAGCAGTTC. The rearrangement joins TRBV3 to TRBJ2-1, with TRBD1 as a possible D gene (5 bases). The read ends 1 residue early relative to the CDR3; the germline J gene fills the gap. Deletions cut 4 bases from V and 3 bases from J, with 10 bases between. Germline CDR1 reads SNHLY; CDR2 reads FYNGKV (reference sequence). The CDR3 has 14 residues.